Each of the 20 T cell receptor beta chains below was sequenced from the same sample in a study of blood T cells in healthy people across ages. With a J-beta primer mix and a sample-barcoded 5' primer, a second PCR ran roughly 6 to 11 cycles. TCRdb redid the calling of the 5' RACE reads with MiXCR, one entry per CDR3 protein. Among about 900,000 distinct CDR3 sequences listed, 62% were seen once. Sequencing input: blood. The receptors shown here come from a man aged 30 to 39 in good health.

This rearrangement joins TRBV4-2 to TRBJ2-5; 7 nucleotides match TRBD1. Trimming took 8 bases from V and 2 from J; bases not matched to a gene: 5. CDR3 length: 13 amino acids. CDR1 is LGHNA, CDR2 YNFKEQ, per germline. The CDR3 protein is CASGRTGQETQYF. The CDR3 region has the DNA TGTGCCAGCGGTAGGACAGGACAAGAGACCCAGTACTTC.

This clonotype has just a few counts. This chain links TRBV5-1 with TRBJ2-6, with D perhaps matching TRBD1 or TRBD2 (5 bases each). Trimming left V 4 bases short and J 0 bases short, with 14 bases between. The germline V gene has CDR1 SGHRS and CDR2 YFSETQ. The CDR3 runs to 17 residues. DNA for the CDR3: TGCGCCAGCAGCGTGGGACCGACCATCTCTGGGGCCAACGTCCTGACTTTC. Its protein is CASSVGPTISGANVLTF.

Regarding this clonotype: A much bigger clone sits one base away, suggesting this may be a read error. The rearrangement joins TRBV4-3 to TRBJ2-5; perhaps TRBD2 as D (5 bases). CDR1 and CDR2 (germline): LGHNA, YSLEER. The ends were cut back, 1 base at V and 11 bases at J, with 17 bases in the middle. This CDR3 region has 14 residues. CDR3 DNA sequence: TGCGCCAGCAGCCAAGTTTATCGCGAGGGAGAGCAGTACTTC. Its protein product is CASSQVYREGEQYF.

The V gene is TRBV20-1, the J gene TRBJ2-7, with TRBD1 identical over 10 bases. CDR1 is DFQATT, CDR2 SNEGSKA, per germline (reference sequence). The CDR3 has 13 amino acids. Trimming cost V 6 bases and J 5 bases; bases outside gene matches: 7. This CDR3 is CSAMTGGPHEQYF. In DNA, the CDR3 is TGCAGTGCCATGACAGGGGGCCCCCACGAGCAGTACTTC.

The chain links TRBV6-2 or TRBV6-3 to TRBJ1-6; D is unresolved. The CDR3 contains 15 residues. Germline CDR1 and CDR2: MNHEY and SVGEGT. V was clipped by 0 bases and J by 7 bases, with 10 bases between them. The CDR3 DNA follows: TGTGCCAGCAGTTACTCGAGAGGTTTGAATTCACCCCTCCACTTT. Translated: CASSYSRGLNSPLHF.

This clonotype occurred many times. This chain connects TRBV3-1 to TRBJ1-2, with a possible D match to TRBD1 (6 bases). This CDR3 is 15 amino acids long. CDR1 and CDR2 (germline): LGHDT, YNNKEL (reference sequence). Trimming took off 4 bases at V and 7 bases at J, with 19 bases between the two ends. The CDR3 nucleotides are TGTGCCAGCAGCCGAGTGGACAGCCCGGGCGGTGGCTACACCTTC. It encodes CASSRVDSPGGGYTF.

This clonotype occurred once. For the CDR3, the DNA is TGTGCCAGCAGCCCTACGCCGGGGCCTAGCGGGGACACGGATACGCAGTATTTT. This translates into CASSPTPGPSGDTDTQYF. This sequence joins TRBV7-9 and TRBJ2-3, with TRBD2 matching over 9 bases. Germline V lookup: CDR1 SEHNR, CDR2 FQNEAQ (reference sequence). This CDR3 spans 18 amino acids. The V and J ends lost 5 bases and 6 bases, in that order; junction bases with no gene match: 18. The variable domain in full, completed from reference TRBV7-9 and TRBJ2-3, reads DTGVSQNPRHKITKRGQNVTFRCDPISEHNRLYWYRQTLGQGPEFLTYFQNEAQLEKSRLLSDRFSAERPKGSFSTLEIQRTEQGDSAMYLCASSPTPGPSGDTDTQYFGPGTRLTVL.

The chain is built from TRBV10-3 and TRBJ2-3; 7 bases are a match to TRBD2. The junction had 3 bases not matched to a gene; V was cut back by 0 bases and J by 3 bases. This CDR3 comprises 15 residues. CDR1 and CDR2 (germline): ENHRY, SYGVKD. The CDR3 loop is CAISESGEGTDTQYF. CDR3 in DNA: TGTGCCATCAGTGAGTCCGGGGAGGGTACAGATACGCAGTATTTT.

In its sample, this clonotype was seen a few times. This chain connects TRBV4-2 to TRBJ2-7; perhaps TRBD2 as D (6 bases). The CDR3 extends over 15 amino acids. Trimming left V 4 bases short and J 0 bases short, with 13 bases between. In germline, CDR1 is LGHNA, CDR2 YNFKEQ. The chain's CDR3 is CASSPRDFSSYEQYF. The CDR3 region has the DNA TGTGCCAGCAGCCCCCGGGACTTCTCCTCCTACGAGCAGTACTTC.

A note on this clonotype: One junction end does not reproduce the germline sequence, and a read error may be involved. The chain has TRBV4-3 and TRBJ2-4; the D gene is possibly TRBD1 (6 bases). The CDR3 spans 15 residues. The germline V gene encodes CDR1 LGHNA and CDR2 YSLEER. The DNA of the CDR3 is TGCGCCAGCAGCCAAGAAAACAGGGCCAGAAACATTCAGTACTTC. It encodes CASSQENRARNIQYF.

This clonotype was seen only once. The chain carries TRBV29-1 and TRBJ1-4; D might be TRBD1 (5 bases). The CDR3 length is 11 residues. Germline loops: CDR1 SQVTM, CDR2 ANQGSEA. V lost 6 bases, J lost 8 bases, and 10 bases lay in between. CDR3 residues: CSVLGDEKLFF. The CDR3 DNA reads TGCAGCGTCTTAGGGGACGAAAAACTGTTTTTT.

As regards this clonotype: A much larger clone lies a single base off, so this may be a read error. This chain uses TRBV2 with TRBJ2-7, with no clear D. Trimming took 3 bases from V and 5 from J, leaving 2 bases between them. From germline, CDR1 is SNHLY and CDR2 FYNNEI. The CDR3 has 10 residues. The CDR3 bases are TGTGCCAGCAGTGATCACGAGCAGTACTTC. Protein sequence: CASSDHEQYF.

V is TRBV6-2 or TRBV6-3 and J is TRBJ2-6; TRBD2 matches at 15 bases. The J segment lost 0 bases and the V segment lost 4 bases, leaving 16 bases of the junction unmatched. Germline CDR1 is MNHEY and CDR2 is SVGEGT. The CDR3 is 23 residues long. The CDR3 bases are TGTGCCAGCAGTTCCCTCGATACGGGACTAGCGGGGGGCCGAAGCTCTGGGGCCAACGTCCTGACTTTC. It specifies CASSSLDTGLAGGRSSGANVLTF.

This chain joins TRBV20-1 and TRBJ2-1, with a weak D call TRBD1 (5 bases). This CDR3 has 15 residues. The V end lost 6 bases, the J end lost 8 bases, and 23 bases lay between the germline ends. CDR1 is DFQATT, CDR2 SNEGSKA, per germline (reference sequence). The CDR3 loop is CSAEGRTSNFDEQFF. CDR3 in DNA: TGCAGTGCCGAAGGCAGGACAAGCAATTTCGATGAGCAGTTCTTC.

This clonotype was recorded a few times. The genes are TRBV11-2 and TRBJ2-1; the D is unclear. The CDR3 sequence is 13 residues long. V dropped 3 bases and J dropped 7 bases, with 10 bases sitting between them. Looked up from germline, CDR1 is SGHAT and CDR2 is FQNNGV. The CDR3 sequence is CASSLGMGNEQFF. The CDR3 DNA is TGTGCCAGCAGCTTGGGCATGGGGAATGAGCAGTTCTTC.

The chain recombines TRBV3-1 with TRBJ2-5; no reliable D call. CDR1 is LGHDT, CDR2 YNNKEL, per germline (reference sequence). Trimming pared 0 bases from V and 1 base from J, leaving 12 bases between. This CDR3 has 16 amino acids. The chain's CDR3 is CASSQDLELLQETQYF. As DNA, the CDR3 is TGTGCCAGCAGCCAAGATCTGGAACTCCTCCAAGAGACCCAGTACTTC.

This chain uses TRBV4-1 with TRBJ2-5; 10 bases are shared with TRBD1. The DNA end favors TRBJ2-7, so the J call may be wrong. CDR3 length equals 15 residues. The germline V gene encodes CDR1 MGHRA and CDR2 YSYEKL. CDR3 sequence (DNA): TGCGCCAGCAGCCTAGGACAGGGGGATTGGTACGAGCAGTACTTC. The encoded protein is CASSLGQGDWYEQYF.

The rearrangement joins TRBV6-5 to TRBJ2-4; D unclear. The J call may be in error: the DNA end matches TRBJ2-7 better. The CDR3 extends over 14 amino acids. The germline CDR1 and CDR2 sequences are MNHEY and SVGAGI. CDR3 DNA sequence: TGTGCCAGCAGTTACTCGGGGTTAAGGGTCGAGCAGTACTTC. It is translated as CASSYSGLRVEQYF.

This clonotype was found many times. The chain carries TRBV28 and TRBJ2-7; TRBD1 agrees at 11 bases. The V segment lost 5 bases and the J segment 3 bases; nucleotides outside the gene matches: 9. Germline CDR1 and CDR2: MDHEN and SYDVKM. This CDR3 region has 16 residues. The CDR3 loop is CASSGQGASFIYEQYF. The CDR3 nucleotides are TGTGCCAGCAGTGGACAGGGGGCCAGTTTTATCTACGAGCAGTACTTC. The entire variable domain, with the rest obtained from reference TRBV28 and TRBJ2-7, is as follows: DVKVTQSSRYLVKRTGEKVFLECVQDMDHENMFWYRQDPGLGLRLIYFSYDVKMKEKGDIPEGYSVSREKKERFSLILESASTNQTSMYLCASSGQGASFIYEQYFGPGTRLTVT.

The chain joins TRBV3-1 to TRBJ2-5, with D unresolved. Trimming removed 2 bases at V and 5 bases at J, with 6 bases between. The CDR3 has 12 amino acids. In germline, CDR1 is LGHDT, CDR2 YNNKEL (reference sequence). CDR3 loop: CASSQSWETQYF. CDR3 coding DNA: TGTGCCAGCAGCCAAAGCTGGGAGACCCAGTACTTC.